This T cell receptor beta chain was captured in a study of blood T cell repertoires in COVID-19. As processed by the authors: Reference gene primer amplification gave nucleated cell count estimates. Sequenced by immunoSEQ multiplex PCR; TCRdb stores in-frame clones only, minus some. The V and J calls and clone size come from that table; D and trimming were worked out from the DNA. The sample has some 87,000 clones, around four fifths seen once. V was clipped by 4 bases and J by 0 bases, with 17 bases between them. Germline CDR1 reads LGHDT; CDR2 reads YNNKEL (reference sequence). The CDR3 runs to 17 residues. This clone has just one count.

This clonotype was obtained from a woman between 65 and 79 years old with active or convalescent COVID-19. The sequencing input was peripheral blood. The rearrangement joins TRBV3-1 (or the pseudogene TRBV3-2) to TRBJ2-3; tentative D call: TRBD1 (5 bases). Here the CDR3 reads CASSPHLTGASTDTQYF. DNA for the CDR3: TGTGCCAGCAGCCCTCATTTAACAGGTGCTAGCACAGATACGCAGTATTTT.